These T cell receptor beta chains were read from a single sample in a study of graft-versus-host responses after intestinal transplantation. Generated by immunoSEQ multiplex PCR, the TCRdb table keeps only in-frame clones and is missing some. The table lists more than 85,000 clones, around 93% of them singletons, with roughly 2% in the top ten. No antigen has been assigned to these receptors. This specimen consisted of unstimulated CD8+ T cells sorted from spleen or lymph node cells, obtained before intestinal transplant. The receptors here all came from a human donor who received an intestinal transplant. Both conserved end residues are part of each CDR3. The D gene is left open where the match is weak. Only some rows state a clone size, as once, few, many or a class for expanded clones.

clone size: .
CDR3 length: 14
D gene: .
V gene: TRBV5-1
J gene: TRBJ2-3
CDR3 DNA: TGCGCCAGCACCCCCGGGTTGCCCACAGATACGCAGTATTTT
CDR3 protein: CASTPGLPTDTQYF

clone size: .
CDR3 length: 14
D gene: TRBD1
V gene: TRBV4-1
J gene: TRBJ2-7
CDR3 DNA: TGCGCCAGCAGCCAAACAGGGGCGGCCTACGAGCAGTACTTC
CDR3 protein: CASSQTGAAYEQYF

clone size: once
CDR3 length: 16
D gene: TRBD1
V gene: TRBV5-6
J gene: TRBJ2-3
CDR3 DNA: TGTGCCAGCAGCTTGGGACAGGGGCTCTCCACAGATACGCAGTATTTT
CDR3 protein: CASSLGQGLSTDTQYF

clone size: .
CDR3 length: 11
D gene: TRBD1
V gene: TRBV29-1
J gene: TRBJ1-1
CDR3 DNA: TGCAGCGCTGGACAGGGATCTGAAGCTTTCTTT
CDR3 protein: CSAGQGSEAFF

clone size: .
CDR3 length: 13
D gene: .
V gene: TRBV4-3
J gene: TRBJ1-1
CDR3 DNA: TGCGCCAGCAGCTCAGGTGTGAACACTGAAGCTTTCTTT
CDR3 protein: CASSSGVNTEAFF

clone size: once
CDR3 length: 16
D gene: TRBD1
V gene: TRBV7-2
J gene: TRBJ1-1
CDR3 DNA: TGTGCCAGCAGCCTATACGCCGGGACAGTCAACACTGAAGCTTTCTTT
CDR3 protein: CASSLYAGTVNTEAFF

clone size: once
CDR3 length: 16
D gene: TRBD2
V gene: TRBV27
J gene: TRBJ2-7
CDR3 DNA: TGTGCCAGCAGTTTATCGAATAGCGGGGGGGCCTACGAGCAGTACTTC
CDR3 protein: CASSLSNSGGAYEQYF

clone size: .
CDR3 length: 15
D gene: .
V gene: TRBV27
J gene: TRBJ2-3
CDR3 DNA: TGTGCCAGCAGTGGTAGCAGAGCTAGCACAGATACGCAGTATTTT
CDR3 protein: CASSGSRASTDTQYF

clone size: .
CDR3 length: 15
D gene: .
V gene: TRBV7-2
J gene: TRBJ1-5
CDR3 DNA: TGTGCCAGCAGCTTCCGACAGGATAGCAATCAGCCCCAGCATTTT
CDR3 protein: CASSFRQDSNQPQHF

clone size: .
CDR3 length: 15
D gene: TRBD1
V gene: TRBV4-3
J gene: TRBJ1-4
CDR3 DNA: TGCGCCAGCAGCCAAGGGTCAGGGGGTTGGGAAAAACTGTTTTTT
CDR3 protein: CASSQGSGGWEKLFF

clone size: .
CDR3 length: 14
D gene: .
V gene: TRBV9
J gene: TRBJ1-2
CDR3 DNA: TGTGCCAGCAGCGTAGGAGGGGGGGACTATGGCTACACCTTC
CDR3 protein: CASSVGGGDYGYTF

clone size: .
CDR3 length: 15
D gene: .
V gene: TRBV6-5
J gene: TRBJ1-2
CDR3 DNA: TGTGCCAGCAGCCCGATGGGGGCGCAGATCTATGGCTACACCTTC
CDR3 protein: CASSPMGAQIYGYTF

clone size: once
CDR3 length: 12
D gene: .
V gene: TRBV27
J gene: TRBJ2-1
CDR3 DNA: TGTGCCAGCAGCACAAGGGGCAATAAGCAGTTCTTC
CDR3 protein: CASSTRGNKQFF

clone size: once
CDR3 length: 17
D gene: TRBD2
V gene: TRBV4-2
J gene: TRBJ2-7
CDR3 DNA: TGTGCCAGCAGCCAGGGGATAGCGGGGGCCAGCTCCTACGAGCAGTACTTC
CDR3 protein: CASSQGIAGASSYEQYF

clone size: .
CDR3 length: 12
D gene: .
V gene: TRBV27
J gene: TRBJ1-1
CDR3 DNA: TGTGCCAGCAGCGCCGGGGACACTGAAGCTTTCTTT
CDR3 protein: CASSAGDTEAFF

clone size: .
CDR3 length: 16
D gene: TRBD1
V gene: TRBV27
J gene: TRBJ2-2
CDR3 DNA: TGTGCCAGCAGTCTCGGGACAGGGAGGTACACCGGGGAGCTGTTTTTT
CDR3 protein: CASSLGTGRYTGELFF

clone size: once
CDR3 length: 15
D gene: TRBD1
V gene: TRBV7-2
J gene: TRBJ2-3
CDR3 DNA: TGTGCCAGCAGTTTTAGGACAGGGGGCACAGATACGCAGTATTTT
CDR3 protein: CASSFRTGGTDTQYF

clone size: .
CDR3 length: 15
D gene: .
V gene: TRBV9
J gene: TRBJ2-7
CDR3 DNA: TGTGCCAGCAGCGTAGGGACTTCCGACTCCTACGAGCAGTACTTC
CDR3 protein: CASSVGTSDSYEQYF

clone size: .
CDR3 length: 19
D gene: TRBD2
V gene: TRBV6-1
J gene: TRBJ2-1
CDR3 DNA: TGTGCCAGCAGTGAAGACGCACTAGCGGGGGTACCCTTTGAGTATGAGCAGTTCTTC
CDR3 protein: CASSEDALAGVPFEYEQFF

clone size: .
CDR3 length: 15
D gene: TRBD1
V gene: TRBV27
J gene: TRBJ2-7
CDR3 DNA: TGTGCCAGCAGTTTATGGGACAGGGGGCGCGACGAGCAGTACTTC
CDR3 protein: CASSLWDRGRDEQYF

clone size: .
CDR3 length: 10
D gene: .
V gene: TRBV12-5
J gene: TRBJ1-2
CDR3 DNA: TGTGCTAGTGGTTTTAATGGCTACACCTTC
CDR3 protein: CASGFNGYTF

clone size: .
CDR3 length: 15
D gene: .
V gene: TRBV7-2
J gene: TRBJ2-7
CDR3 DNA: TGTGCCAGCAGCTTAGGCGCGGGCCTTTCCTACGAGCAGTACTTC
CDR3 protein: CASSLGAGLSYEQYF

clone size: .
CDR3 length: 15
D gene: TRBD1
V gene: TRBV7-9
J gene: TRBJ1-4
CDR3 DNA: TGTGCCAGCAGCTTACGAAGGGGGCAATGGGAAAAACTGTTTTTT
CDR3 protein: CASSLRRGQWEKLFF

clone size: .
CDR3 length: 16
D gene: TRBD1
V gene: TRBV5-5
J gene: TRBJ1-2
CDR3 DNA: TGTGCCAGCAGCTTCCAGGAGGGGGCTGTCGACTATGGCTACACCTTC
CDR3 protein: CASSFQEGAVDYGYTF

clone size: .
CDR3 length: 13
D gene: TRBD1
V gene: TRBV2
J gene: TRBJ2-7
CDR3 DNA: TGTGCCAGCAGTCCGGGACAGTCGGGGGAGCAGTACTTC
CDR3 protein: CASSPGQSGEQYF

clone size: .
CDR3 length: 13
D gene: TRBD1
V gene: TRBV29-1
J gene: TRBJ1-1
CDR3 DNA: TGCAGCGTAGCAGGGGGCCGCTTCGCTGAAGCTTTCTTT
CDR3 protein: CSVAGGRFAEAFF

clone size: once
CDR3 length: 13
D gene: TRBD1
V gene: TRBV4-1
J gene: TRBJ1-2
CDR3 DNA: TGCGCCAGCAGCCAAGCTGACAGGGATGGCTACACCTTC
CDR3 protein: CASSQADRDGYTF

clone size: .
CDR3 length: 16
D gene: TRBD1
V gene: TRBV2
J gene: TRBJ2-7
CDR3 DNA: TGTGCCAGCAGGCCCGGGACAGGCCTTAGCTCCTACGAGCAGTACTTC
CDR3 protein: CASRPGTGLSSYEQYF

clone size: .
CDR3 length: 16
D gene: .
V gene: TRBV11-3
J gene: TRBJ2-1
CDR3 DNA: TGTGCCAGCAGCTTAGATCGGGGTCTAGCCTACAATGAGCAGTTCTTC
CDR3 protein: CASSLDRGLAYNEQFF

clone size: .
CDR3 length: 16
D gene: .
V gene: TRBV4-3
J gene: TRBJ2-1
CDR3 DNA: TGCGCCAGCAGCCAAGACCGGGGGAGCTCCTACAATGAGCAGTTCTTC
CDR3 protein: CASSQDRGSSYNEQFF

clone size: .
CDR3 length: 14
D gene: TRBD1
V gene: TRBV2
J gene: TRBJ2-7
CDR3 DNA: TGTGCCAGCAGCGGACAGGGGGCGCGGTACGAGCAGTACTTC
CDR3 protein: CASSGQGARYEQYF

clone size: .
CDR3 length: 16
D gene: TRBD1
V gene: TRBV18
J gene: TRBJ2-3
CDR3 DNA: TGTGCCAGCTCACCCGGGACAGAAGCACCAATAAATACGCAGTATTTT
CDR3 protein: CASSPGTEAPINTQYF

clone size: .
CDR3 length: 15
D gene: .
V gene: TRBV9
J gene: TRBJ1-1
CDR3 DNA: TGTGCCAGCAGCGTAGAGGCAGGCCCAAACACTGAAGCTTTCTTT
CDR3 protein: CASSVEAGPNTEAFF

clone size: .
CDR3 length: 13
D gene: .
V gene: TRBV6-5
J gene: TRBJ1-2
CDR3 DNA: TGTGCCAGCAGTTTAGCCAGAAACTATGGCTACACCTTC
CDR3 protein: CASSLARNYGYTF

clone size: .
CDR3 length: 15
D gene: TRBD2
V gene: TRBV7-9
J gene: TRBJ2-3
CDR3 DNA: TGTGCCAGCAGTTTTAGCGGGGGGGGTACAGATACGCAGTATTTT
CDR3 protein: CASSFSGGGTDTQYF

clone size: .
CDR3 length: 12
D gene: TRBD2
V gene: TRBV2
J gene: TRBJ2-1
CDR3 DNA: TGTGCCAGCATACGGGGAGGGAATGAGCAGTTCTTC
CDR3 protein: CASIRGGNEQFF

clone size: .
CDR3 length: 16
D gene: TRBD2
V gene: TRBV4-3
J gene: TRBJ2-1
CDR3 DNA: TGCGCCAGCAGCCTAGTAGGGACTAGCGGTAACAATGAGCAGTTCTTC
CDR3 protein: CASSLVGTSGNNEQFF

clone size: .
CDR3 length: 12
D gene: TRBD1
V gene: TRBV19
J gene: TRBJ1-2
CDR3 DNA: TGTGCCAGTAGTGGACAGGGGAACGGCTACACCTTC
CDR3 protein: CASSGQGNGYTF

clone size: .
CDR3 length: 15
D gene: TRBD1
V gene: TRBV27
J gene: TRBJ1-1
CDR3 DNA: TGTGCCAGCACTCGGACAGGGGTCATGAACACTGAAGCTTTCTTT
CDR3 protein: CASTRTGVMNTEAFF

clone size: .
CDR3 length: 14
D gene: TRBD1
V gene: TRBV19
J gene: TRBJ2-7
CDR3 DNA: TGTGCCAGTAGAACAGGGACAGGGGGCTACGAGCAGTACTTC
CDR3 protein: CASRTGTGGYEQYF

clone size: once
CDR3 length: 15
D gene: TRBD1
V gene: TRBV27
J gene: TRBJ1-2
CDR3 DNA: TGTGCCAGCAGTTTCGGGACAGGGGGCGCGTACGGCTACACCTTC
CDR3 protein: CASSFGTGGAYGYTF

clone size: .
CDR3 length: 14
D gene: .
V gene: TRBV7-2
J gene: TRBJ2-3
CDR3 DNA: TGTGCCAGCAGTCACCTGGCGGCCACAGATACGCAGTATTTT
CDR3 protein: CASSHLAATDTQYF